The rows below give T cell receptor beta chains drawn from one sample of a study of T cell responses to AZD1222 COVID-19 vaccine. The repertoire was sequenced with immunoSEQ multiplex PCR; TCRdb's copy has only in-frame clones and lacks some. The sample includes more than 95,000 clones, about 90% of them seen just once. The sample consisted of peripheral blood, taken on day 0 of AZD1222 vaccination. These receptors were obtained from an adult in good health. Each CDR3 is given with its conserved first and last residue. Fields, in order: J gene, D gene, V gene, clone size, CDR3 protein, CDR3 DNA. D genes are given only for firm matches. Some rows mark clone size as missing; the rest say once, few, many or name a class of expanded clone.

TRBJ2-7,NA,TRBV6-5,once,CASRQGSYEQYF,TGTGCCAGCAGACAAGGGAGCTACGAGCAGTACTTC
TRBJ2-3,TRBD2,TRBV7-9,NA,CASSPSRGLSTDTQYF,TGTGCCAGCAGCCCCTCTCGGGGACTAAGCACAGATACGCAGTATTTT
TRBJ2-5,TRBD1,TRBV10-3,NA,CAIAPGGPETQYF,TGTGCCATCGCACCAGGGGGCCCAGAGACCCAGTACTTC
TRBJ1-4,TRBD1,TRBV23-1,NA,CASSGEGAKLVGNEKLFF,TGCGCCAGCAGCGGGGAGGGGGCCAAGCTAGTGGGTAATGAAAAACTGTTTTTT
TRBJ2-7,NA,TRBV5-1,NA,CASSLLPSGLDAYEQYF,TGCGCCAGCAGCTTGTTACCCTCGGGGTTAGACGCCTACGAGCAGTACTTC
TRBJ1-1,NA,TRBV7-9,NA,CASSYLRRRDTEAFF,TGTGCCAGCAGCTACCTCAGAAGAAGGGACACTGAAGCTTTCTTT
TRBJ2-3,NA,TRBV5-1,NA,CASRKTDTQYF,TGCGCCAGCAGGAAAACAGATACGCAGTATTTT
TRBJ1-5,NA,TRBV28,once,CASSLAPFPQHF,TGTGCCAGCAGTTTAGCCCCTTTCCCCCAGCATTTT
TRBJ2-3,TRBD2,TRBV7-9,NA,CASSFRGGDTQYF,TGTGCCAGCAGCTTCCGCGGGGGAGATACGCAGTATTTT
TRBJ2-1,NA,TRBV5-1,NA,CASRLDNEQFF,TGCGCCAGCCGCCTGGACAATGAGCAGTTCTTC
TRBJ2-7,NA,TRBV28,NA,CASSLDSMEQYF,TGTGCCAGCAGTCTGGACAGTATGGAGCAGTACTTC
TRBJ2-1,TRBD2,TRBV19,NA,CASSIDLGGSRWGNEQFF,TGTGCCAGTAGTATAGATCTGGGGGGGTCCCGTTGGGGCAATGAGCAGTTCTTC
TRBJ1-2,NA,TRBV14,NA,CASSQEGRGYGYTF,TGTGCCAGCAGCCAAGAAGGCAGGGGCTATGGCTACACCTTC
TRBJ1-6,TRBD1,TRBV5-1,once,CASSRGQGDSPLHF,TGCGCCAGCAGCCGGGGACAGGGTGATTCACCCCTCCACTTT
TRBJ1-6,NA,TRBV19,NA,CASIGGLSPLHF,TGTGCCAGTATAGGGGGGCTTTCACCCCTCCACTTT
TRBJ1-5,TRBD1,TRBV6-5,NA,CASSMNRGKQPQHF,TGTGCCAGCAGTATGAACAGGGGAAAACAGCCCCAGCATTTT
TRBJ2-7,NA,TRBV29-1,NA,CSVVEVSYEQYF,TGCAGCGTTGTAGAGGTATCCTACGAGCAGTACTTC
TRBJ2-1,NA,TRBV28,few,CASSLSGLGGYNEQFF,TGTGCCAGCAGTTTATCGGGACTGGGAGGCTACAATGAGCAGTTCTTC
TRBJ2-7,TRBD2,TRBV28,NA,CASSPFSGGVSYEQYF,TGTGCCAGCAGTCCCTTTAGCGGGGGGGTCTCCTACGAGCAGTACTTC
TRBJ2-6,TRBD2,TRBV28,NA,CASSFSGGTISGANVLTF,TGTGCCAGCAGTTTCAGCGGGGGGACGATCTCTGGGGCCAACGTCCTGACTTTC
TRBJ1-1,NA,TRBV19,few,CASSIRDLDTEAFF,TGTGCCAGTAGTATCAGGGATCTAGACACTGAAGCTTTCTTT
TRBJ2-3,NA,TRBV19,NA,CASSDRFADTQYF,TGTGCCAGTAGCGACAGGTTTGCAGATACGCAGTATTTT
TRBJ2-7,NA,TRBV6-5,NA,CASRASAGSYEQYF,TGTGCCAGCAGGGCTTCGGCAGGGTCCTACGAGCAGTACTTC
TRBJ2-7,TRBD2,TRBV27,NA,CATAPQAGMPTYEQYF,TGTGCCACCGCTCCCCAAGCGGGGATGCCAACCTACGAGCAGTACTTC
TRBJ2-7,NA,TRBV4-1,NA,CASSQEGGDWHEQYF,TGCGCCAGCAGCCAAGAAGGTGGGGATTGGCACGAGCAGTACTTC
TRBJ1-2,NA,TRBV6-1,NA,CASSDQGTYGYTF,TGTGCCAGCAGTGATCAGGGGACCTATGGCTACACCTTC
TRBJ2-1,NA,TRBV21-1,NA,CASSKLTNTQDEQFF,TGTGCCAGCAGCAAACTGACCAATACCCAGGATGAGCAGTTCTTC
TRBJ1-1,NA,TRBV5-1,NA,CASRDGDTGWGFF,TGCGCCAGCAGGGACGGGGACACGGGTTGGGGTTTCTTT
TRBJ2-3,NA,TRBV14,NA,CASSPHLEGADTQYF,TGTGCCAGCAGCCCCCATTTGGAGGGAGCAGATACGCAGTATTTT
TRBJ1-2,NA,TRBV5-5,NA,CASSLVQSLPFYGYTF,TGTGCCAGCAGCTTGGTTCAAAGTTTGCCCTTCTATGGCTACACCTTC
TRBJ1-4,NA,TRBV7-9,NA,CASSPFATNEKLFF,TGTGCCAGCAGCCCTTTTGCAACTAATGAAAAACTGTTTTTT
TRBJ1-2,TRBD1,TRBV28,NA,CASSLRGQGYYGYTF,TGTGCCAGCAGTTTGCGAGGACAGGGCTATTATGGCTACACCTTC
TRBJ1-3,TRBD1,TRBV15,NA,CATSRGDRGVSGNTIYF,TGTGCCACCAGCAGAGGGGACAGGGGAGTCTCTGGAAACACCATATATTTT
TRBJ2-3,NA,TRBV29-1,NA,CSVDMSGFTDTQYF,TGCAGCGTTGATATGAGCGGTTTCACAGATACGCAGTATTTT
TRBJ2-4,TRBD2,TRBV9,NA,CASSRREAGDIQYF,TGTGCCAGCAGCCGTCGGGAGGCGGGCGACATTCAGTACTTC
TRBJ1-1,NA,TRBV6-1,NA,CASSENPGFEAFF,TGTGCCAGCAGTGAAAATCCTGGGTTTGAAGCTTTCTTT
TRBJ2-1,NA,TRBV20-1,NA,CSAQLVGEQFF,TGCAGTGCCCAACTGGTGGGTGAGCAGTTCTTC
TRBJ2-2,TRBD1,TRBV24-1,NA,CATSDNNRGLDTGELFF,TGTGCCACCAGTGATAACAACAGGGGGCTGGACACCGGGGAGCTGTTTTTT
TRBJ1-4,NA,TRBV6-5,once,CASSLEGVTKKLFF,TGTGCCAGCAGTCTAGAGGGGGTTACGAAAAAACTGTTTTTT
TRBJ1-3,NA,TRBV10-3,few,CAISAGNTIYF,TGTGCCATCAGTGCTGGAAACACCATATATTTT
TRBJ2-7,NA,TRBV13,NA,CASSLQGSFYEQYF,TGTGCCAGCAGCTTACAGGGCAGTTTCTACGAGCAGTACTTC
TRBJ2-1,TRBD2,TRBV27,NA,CASRPLAGGNEQFF,TGTGCCAGCAGGCCATTAGCGGGTGGCAATGAGCAGTTCTTC